The 25 T cell receptor beta chains given below trace back to one sample, sequenced in a study of post-analysis software for immune sequencing data. Whole-study results and caveats: Patients used a few TRBV segments, including TRBV5-6, TRBV5-1 and TRBV20-1, more often than controls.

For these receptors, no antigen is known. Unique molecular identifiers were built into the TCR beta cDNA libraries. TCRdb used MiXCR to reprocess the PCR reads, holding one entry per CDR3 protein. The sample includes 650,000 to 900,000 distinct CDR3 sequences, more than 45% of them seen just once. The sample consisted of blood. All receptors derive from a girl between 10 and 17 years old with multiple sclerosis.

This chain joins TRBV7-8 and TRBJ2-7; TRBD2 matches at 9 bases. Germline trimming cut 5 bases from V and 2 bases from J; bases unmatched to any gene: 10. Germline V CDR1 and CDR2: SGHVS, FQNEAQ. The CDR3 spans 16 residues. This chain's CDR3 is CASSRSSSGVPYEQYF. The CDR3 nucleotides read TGTGCCAGCAGCCGCTCCTCTAGCGGGGTACCCTACGAGCAGTACTTC.

The chain has TRBV5-1 and TRBJ2-1; 9 bases are a match to TRBD2. Germline V gives CDR1 SGHRS, CDR2 YFSETQ. Unmatched junction bases numbered 7, after V lost 1 base and J lost 2 bases. The CDR3 extends over 17 amino acids. As DNA, the CDR3 is TGCGCCAGCAGCTTGCGGCTACTAGCGGGCACCTACAATGAGCAGTTCTTC. Amino acids: CASSLRLLAGTYNEQFF.

This clonotype has more than one count but fewer than ten. This rearrangement joins TRBV6-1 to TRBJ2-5, with 12 bases fitting TRBD2. Germline V CDR1 and CDR2: MNHNS, SASEGT. The CDR3 is made up of 16 amino acids. V trimming: 0 bases; J trimming: 2 bases; junction bases outside the gene matches: 1. The CDR3 DNA is TGTGCCAGCAGTGAAGCACTAGCGGGAGGTCAAGAGACCCAGTACTTC. It specifies CASSEALAGGQETQYF.

Only a few counts were recorded for this clonotype. The V and J genes are TRBV29-1 and TRBJ2-4; tentative D call: TRBD1 (6 bases). Germline V gene sequence: CDR1 SQVTM, CDR2 ANQGSEA. Deletions cut 1 base from V and 4 bases from J, with 8 bases between. CDR3 length equals 13 residues. CDR3 protein: CSVEAQGKNIQYF. CDR3 DNA sequence: TGCAGCGTTGAAGCACAGGGTAAAAACATTCAGTACTTC.

CDR3: CASSLGAIAAGGYNEQFF. DNA for the CDR3: TGTGCCAGCAGCTTAGGGGCCATAGCAGCGGGAGGCTACAATGAGCAGTTCTTC. J is TRBJ2-1 and V is TRBV7-6, with 9 nucleotides matching TRBD2. The CDR3 extends over 18 amino acids. The trim removed 1 base at V and 3 bases at J, leaving 10 bases unmatched. Germline values: CDR1 SGHVS, CDR2 FNYEAQ.

The V and J genes are TRBV7-9 and TRBJ2-1; D perhaps matches TRBD2 (7 bases). V was shortened by 5 bases and J by 8 bases, with 22 bases between the two germline ends. There are 16 residues in the CDR3. Germline V CDR1 and CDR2: SEHNR, FQNEAQ (reference sequence). Here the CDR3 DNA reads TGTGCCAGCAGCGCCCCTTCACGCACAGGGAGGGATGAGCAGTTCTTC. Its translation is CASSAPSRTGRDEQFF.

The chain links TRBV7-2 to TRBJ2-7; D is possibly TRBD1 (6 bases). The CDR3 loop spans 14 amino acids. Germline lookup yields CDR1 SGHTA and CDR2 FQGNSA. V was pared by 5 bases and J by 3 bases, with 14 bases between. In DNA form, the CDR3 reads TGTGCCAGCAGCCTGAACAGGGAGTTCTACGAGCAGTACTTC. Its protein product is CASSLNREFYEQYF.

CDR3 sequence: CASSSSQGPDTQYF. Here the CDR3 DNA reads TGTGCCAGCAGTTCCTCACAGGGACCAGATACGCAGTATTTT. This sequence joins TRBV12-3 or TRBV12-4 and TRBJ2-3; tentatively, D is TRBD1 (6 bases). The CDR3 runs 14 residues. V was shortened by 4 bases and J by 4 bases, with 12 bases between the two germline ends.

The rearrangement joins TRBV12-3 or TRBV12-4 to TRBJ2-1; 8 nucleotides line up with TRBD1. The CDR3 runs 17 residues. V was pared by 5 bases and J by 4 bases, with 13 bases of the junction left unmatched. The CDR3 sequence: CASSPQPTGVGYNEQFF. As DNA, the CDR3 is TGTGCCAGCAGTCCTCAACCGACAGGGGTGGGGTACAATGAGCAGTTCTTC.

V is TRBV5-1 and J is TRBJ2-1; TRBD1 aligns across 8 bases. V lost 3 bases to trimming and J lost 5 bases; unmatched junction nucleotides: 7. CDR1 SGHRS and CDR2 YFSETQ come from the germline V gene. The CDR3 consists of 15 residues. The CDR3 spells CASSSYAGGHNEQFF. For the CDR3, the DNA is TGCGCCAGCAGCTCCTACGCAGGGGGCCACAATGAGCAGTTCTTC.

In DNA form, the CDR3 reads TGCAGCGTTGAAGGACAGATCTACGAGCAGTTCTTC. Protein sequence: CSVEGQIYEQFF. The gene calls are TRBV29-1 and TRBJ2-1; a possible D gene is TRBD1 (5 bases). The CDR3 is 12 residues long. Germline CDR1 and CDR2: SQVTM and ANQGSEA. The V and J ends lost 1 base and 10 bases respectively, with 11 bases between them.

The chain joins TRBV10-3 to TRBJ1-5; D unresolved. With 2 bases removed from V and 4 bases from J, the gap between germline ends came to 9 bases. The CDR3 length is 14 residues. Germline values: CDR1 ENHRY, CDR2 SYGVKD. The DNA for the CDR3 is TGTGCCATCAGTGAGGGACGGCCTAATCAGCCCCAGCATTTT. Translation gives CAISEGRPNQPQHF.

This clonotype has only a few counts. The chain recombines TRBV20-1 with TRBJ2-7, with 7 bases fitting TRBD2. V lost 5 bases, J lost 6 bases, and 19 bases stayed unmatched. The germline CDR1 and CDR2 sequences are DFQATT and SNEGSKA (reference sequence). This CDR3 has 16 residues. CDR3 in DNA: TGCAGTGCTTCAACTATCCCTGGGACTACAGCAGCCGAGCAGTACTTC. This gives the protein CSASTIPGTTAAEQYF.

This chain connects TRBV10-2 to TRBJ2-1, with 9 bases aligning to TRBD1. The CDR3 has 14 residues. V was pared by 5 bases and J by 9 bases, with 8 bases of the junction left unmatched. The germline gives CDR1 WSHSY, CDR2 SAAADI. The CDR3 bases are TGCGCCAGCAGTAGTACAGGGGGCCGGGGTGAGCAGTTCTTC. The encoded protein is CASSSTGGRGEQFF.

V is TRBV20-1 and J is TRBJ1-5; TRBD1 aligns across 7 bases. Germline trimming cut 5 bases from V and 3 bases from J; bases unmatched to any gene: 10. This CDR3 has 15 residues. Germline-derived CDR1 and CDR2 are DFQATT and SNEGSKA (reference sequence). The CDR3 here is CSASQGGRVNQPQHF. The CDR3 coding sequence is TGCAGTGCTTCCCAGGGGGGAAGGGTCAATCAGCCCCAGCATTTT.

The V and J genes are TRBV4-3 and TRBJ2-7; TRBD1 matches at 9 bases. CDR3 length equals 15 residues. V lost 4 bases to trimming and J lost 4 bases; unmatched junction nucleotides: 8. Germline values: CDR1 LGHNA, CDR2 YSLEER. The DNA for the CDR3 is TGCGCCAGCAGCCTCGACAGGGGGTCTCCGTACGAGCAGTACTTC. This codes for CASSLDRGSPYEQYF.

In DNA, the CDR3 is TGTGCCAGCAGTCGACTAGCGCAGTCCTACGAGCAGTACTTC. The encoded protein is CASSRLAQSYEQYF. The J gene is TRBJ2-4, the V gene TRBV27; 8 bases agree with TRBD2. The end of the DNA is better explained by TRBJ2-7, so the J call may be wrong. This CDR3 is 14 amino acids long. The germline V gene encodes CDR1 MNHEY and CDR2 SMNVEV (reference sequence).

This chain uses TRBV11-2 with TRBJ1-2; 7 nucleotides agree with TRBD1. Germline CDR1 is SGHAT and CDR2 is FQNNGV. V gave up 5 bases and J gave up 0 bases; unmatched junction bases: 6. CDR3 length: 15 amino acids. CDR3 in DNA: TGTGCCAGCAGCCATGGACAGGAAGCTAACTATGGCTACACCTTC. This gives the protein CASSHGQEANYGYTF.

The chain is built from TRBV25-1 and TRBJ1-2; tentatively, D is TRBD1 (6 bases). Germline CDR1 MGHDK, CDR2 SYGVNS. V gave up 1 base and J gave up 6 bases, with 9 bases separating them. The length of the CDR3 is 13 residues. CDR3 in amino acids: CASSELGANGYTF. The CDR3 bases are TGTGCCAGCAGTGAATTGGGGGCGAATGGCTACACCTTC.

This clonotype was recorded a few times. The chain joins TRBV15 to TRBJ1-2, with TRBD1 matching over 7 bases. There are 16 residues in the CDR3. In germline, CDR1 is LNHNV, CDR2 YYDKDF (reference sequence). Trimming cost V 0 bases and J 6 bases; bases outside gene matches: 10. Here the CDR3 DNA reads TGTGCCACCAGCAGAGATCGGGGAGACAGGGTGCATGGCTACACCTTC. Translation: CATSRDRGDRVHGYTF.

This chain connects TRBV27 to TRBJ2-1; 7 nucleotides align to TRBD2. Losses at the gene ends were 10 bases for V and 9 bases for J; bases not matched to a gene: 15. The CDR3 is 14 residues long. Germline CDR1 MNHEY, CDR2 SMNVEV (reference sequence). The CDR3 reads CAIAMAGRNGEQFF. The CDR3 DNA reads TGTGCCATAGCAATGGCCGGGAGGAACGGTGAGCAGTTCTTC.

This chain joins TRBV29-1 and TRBJ1-1, with 7 bases fitting TRBD1. This CDR3 is 14 amino acids long. CDR1 and CDR2 from the germline V gene are SQVTM and ANQGSEA. V lost 5 bases to trimming and J lost 3 bases; unmatched junction nucleotides: 9. CDR3 in DNA: TGCAGCGTTCGGGTAACAGGGGCGTACACTGAAGCTTTCTTT. It is translated as CSVRVTGAYTEAFF.

The chain has TRBV5-1 and TRBJ2-1, with D perhaps TRBD2 (6 bases). Germline V gives CDR1 SGHRS, CDR2 YFSETQ. This CDR3 has 14 residues. Trimming removed 3 bases from V and 7 bases from J, with 14 bases in between. CDR3 sequence (DNA): TGCGCCAGCAGCTCGACCGGGAGATGGAATGAGCAGTTCTTC. It yields the protein CASSSTGRWNEQFF.

In its sample, this clonotype was seen a few times. This chain links TRBV27 with TRBJ2-7, with D perhaps TRBD2 (5 bases). Germline CDR1 is MNHEY and CDR2 is SMNVEV (reference sequence). Trimming removed 2 bases from V and 6 bases from J, with 20 bases in between. There are 16 residues in the CDR3. CDR3 loop: CASSLSAGGFLLEQYF. CDR3 sequence (DNA): TGTGCCAGCAGTTTAAGTGCCGGAGGTTTCCTACTCGAGCAGTACTTC.

This clonotype was counted between two and nine times. The rearrangement links TRBV28 to TRBJ2-7; 10 nucleotides match TRBD2. The CDR3 has 14 residues. Germline V gene data show CDR1 as MDHEN and CDR2 as SYDVKM. The V segment lost 2 bases and the J segment 6 bases; nucleotides outside the gene matches: 4. As DNA, the CDR3 is TGTGCCAGCAGTTTAGCCCTAGCGGGAGCCGAGCAGTACTTC. Protein: CASSLALAGAEQYF.